The 10 T cell receptor beta chains listed next were all sequenced from one sample in a study of blood T cell repertoires in COVID-19. TCRdb keeps only in-frame clones here, not all; method: immunoSEQ multiplex PCR. Among 150,000 to 200,000 clones listed, over 75% were seen once. The specimen sequenced was PBMCs or T cells enriched from blood (not recorded which). Every receptor here comes from a man aged 45 to 65 who had recovered from COVID-19.

This rearrangement joins TRBV19 to TRBJ2-3; TRBD1 agrees at 9 bases. This CDR3 has 17 amino acids. Germline trimming cut 3 bases from V and 4 bases from J; bases unmatched to any gene: 11. In germline, CDR1 is LNHDA, CDR2 SQIVND (reference sequence). CDR3 region: CASSINRGHSRPDTQYF. CDR3 DNA sequence: TGTGCCAGTAGTATCAACAGGGGGCATTCAAGGCCAGATACGCAGTATTTT.

The CDR3 protein is CASNRQGKNYGYTF. The CDR3, as DNA: TGTGCCAGCAATAGACAGGGGAAGAACTATGGCTACACCTTC. J is TRBJ1-2 and V is TRBV6-5, with 8 bases fitting TRBD1. With 7 bases clipped from V and 2 bases from J, the junction kept 6 bases outside the gene matches. CDR1 and CDR2 (germline): MNHEY, SVGAGI. The length of the CDR3 is 14 residues.

J is TRBJ2-3 and V is TRBV9; 8 bases are shared with TRBD2. CDR1 and CDR2 (germline): SGDLS, YYNGEE. This CDR3 spans 16 amino acids. V was clipped by 3 bases and J by 0 bases; unmatched bases: 6. The CDR3 protein is CASSAREGLSTDTQYF. The CDR3 nucleotides are TGTGCCAGCAGCGCCCGGGAGGGCCTTAGCACAGATACGCAGTATTTT.

This clone appeared once. The V call is TRBV30, the J call TRBJ2-7; 8 positions agree with TRBD1. V dropped 5 bases and J dropped 4; count of bases not matched to a gene: 7. Germline assignment: CDR1 GTSNPN and CDR2 SVGIG (reference sequence). The CDR3 has 13 amino acids. The chain's CDR3 is CAWGGQVRYEQYF. CDR3 in DNA: TGTGCCTGGGGGGGACAGGTGAGGTACGAGCAGTACTTC. The whole variable domain, remainder taken from reference TRBV30 and TRBJ2-7, is SQTIHQWPATLVQPVGSPLSLECTVEGTSNPNLYWYRQAAGRGLQLLFYSVGIGQISSEVPQNLSASRPQDRQFILSSKKLLLSDSGFYLCAWGGQVRYEQYFGPGTRLTVT.

The V gene is TRBV10-3, the J gene TRBJ2-5; 7 bases line up with TRBD1. Losses at the gene ends were 7 bases for V and 1 base for J; bases not matched to a gene: 9. This CDR3 is built from 15 residues. Germline CDR1 reads ENHRY; CDR2 reads SYGVKD. The CDR3 DNA reads TGTGCCATCAAAAGACAGGGTACTGTCCAAGAGACCCAGTACTTC. This gives the protein CAIKRQGTVQETQYF.

The rearrangement joins TRBV18 to TRBJ2-5, with a weak D call TRBD2 (7 bases). The CDR3 extends over 14 amino acids. The germline gives CDR1 KGHSH, CDR2 LQKENI. With 5 bases removed from V and 5 bases from J, the gap between germline ends came to 15 bases. The CDR3 coding sequence is TGTGCCAGCTCAAGAACGGGGGGCCGGGAGACCCAGTACTTC. Translated: CASSRTGGRETQYF.

The chain carries TRBV29-1 and TRBJ2-7, with a weak D call TRBD2 (5 bases). The V and J ends lost 7 bases and 2 bases respectively, with 12 bases between them. The CDR3 length is 12 residues. Germline V gene data show CDR1 as SQVTM and CDR2 as ANQGSEA. The CDR3 nucleotides are TGCAGCGCCGGGGTGGGCACCTACGAGCAGTACTTC. Its protein product is CSAGVGTYEQYF.

The V and J genes are TRBV28 and TRBJ1-2, with a possible D match to TRBD1 (5 bases). Germline CDR1 reads MDHEN; CDR2 reads SYDVKM. This CDR3 region has 11 residues. The ends were cut back, 8 bases at V and 5 bases at J, with 9 bases in the middle. The CDR3 here is CASGEGYGYTF. The CDR3 nucleotides read TGTGCCAGCGGGGAGGGGTATGGCTACACCTTC.

V usage is TRBV7-6 and J usage is TRBJ1-2, with 8 positions matching TRBD1. CDR3 length: 15 residues. With 5 bases clipped from V and 4 bases from J, the junction kept 9 bases outside the gene matches. Germline values: CDR1 SGHVS, CDR2 FNYEAQ. CDR3 nucleotide sequence: TGTGCCAGCAGCCGGGCTGGACAGGGAGGCTATGGCTACACCTTC. This sequence encodes CASSRAGQGGYGYTF.

This chain uses TRBV3-1 (or the pseudogene TRBV3-2) with TRBJ2-7; 7 bases are a match to TRBD2. The CDR3 loop spans 15 amino acids. Germline V CDR1 and CDR2: LGHDT, YNNKEL (reference sequence). Trimming removed 3 bases from V and 2 bases from J; junction bases left unmatched: 7. This CDR3 is CASSHRTRSAYEQYF. As DNA, the CDR3 is TGTGCCAGCAGCCACCGGACTAGATCGGCCTACGAGCAGTACTTC.